This entry lists 24 T cell receptor beta chains sequenced from one sample in a study of T-cell memory formation after mild COVID-19. TCRdb re-analysed the 5' RACE reads in MiXCR, keeping a single row per CDR3 protein. The table has roughly 560,000 distinct CDR3 sequences, roughly 22% seen once. Sequencing was carried out using PBMCs or a T cell subset sorted from them (not recorded which). The receptors here all came from an adult woman who had mild COVID-19 (a few samples of this study predate the infection). Cell type and time point are not known.

For this clonotype: Just one base apart from a much larger clone, this may be a read error. The chain combines TRBV6-5 with TRBJ2-1; 13 positions match TRBD2. The CDR3 runs to 15 residues. In germline, CDR1 is MNHEY, CDR2 SVGAGI. The CDR3 protein is CASSPLAGGRDEKFF. Here the CDR3 DNA reads TGTGCCAGCAGCCCACTAGCGGGGGGGCGAGATGAGAAGTTCTTC.

The gene calls are TRBV4-2 and TRBJ2-5; D not resolved. Trimming left V 0 bases short and J 5 bases short, with 10 bases between. This CDR3 is 14 amino acids long. CDR1 is LGHNA, CDR2 YNFKEQ, per germline. The CDR3 sequence: CASSQDTMVETQYF. In nucleotides, the CDR3 is TGTGCCAGCAGCCAAGACACTATGGTGGAGACCCAGTACTTC.

This clonotype was found a few times. CDR3: CATSGVGSQETQYF. The DNA for the CDR3 is TGTGCCACCAGTGGGGTAGGCAGCCAAGAGACCCAGTACTTC. This chain uses TRBV24-1 with TRBJ2-5; D is unresolved. Trimming stripped 5 bases from V and 1 base from J, with 10 bases between. This CDR3 has 14 amino acids. Germline lookup yields CDR1 KGHDR and CDR2 SFDVKD.

This chain connects TRBV5-1 to TRBJ2-3, with no clear D. The V end lost 4 bases, the J end lost 1 base, and 13 bases lay between the germline ends. This CDR3 has 15 residues. Germline lookup yields CDR1 SGHRS and CDR2 YFSETQ. CDR3 amino acids: CASSGGVAGTDTQYF. CDR3 in DNA: TGCGCCAGCAGCGGTGGGGTAGCTGGCACAGATACGCAGTATTTT.

This sequence joins TRBV4-3 and TRBJ1-1; D is unresolved. Trimming removed 1 base from V and 4 bases from J, with 10 bases in between. Germline V gene sequence: CDR1 LGHNA, CDR2 YSLEER. The CDR3 has 14 residues. The CDR3 DNA follows: TGCGCCAGCAGCCAAGGCGGGGAGGGCACTGAAGCTTTCTTT. It encodes CASSQGGEGTEAFF.

This rearrangement joins TRBV20-1 to TRBJ1-1; TRBD1 matches at 7 bases. V gave up 2 bases and J gave up 1 base; unmatched junction bases: 4. Germline V gene lookup returns CDR1 DFQATT and CDR2 SNEGSKA (reference sequence). The CDR3 spans 14 residues. As DNA, the CDR3 is TGCAGTGCTAGAAACTACAGGGGGAACACTGAAGCTTTCTTT. This sequence encodes CSARNYRGNTEAFF.

The rearrangement joins TRBV7-2 to TRBJ2-7; D not certain. This CDR3 comprises 14 residues. The V end was cut by 0 bases, the J end by 7 bases, with 13 bases between. Germline assignment: CDR1 SGHTA and CDR2 FQGNSA. The CDR3 reads CASSLARDLGEQYF. The CDR3 DNA reads as TGTGCCAGCAGCTTAGCGCGAGACCTCGGTGAGCAGTACTTC.

The chain couples TRBV6-1 to TRBJ1-1; D ambiguous. V gave up 10 bases and J gave up 3 bases, with 9 bases separating them. Looked up from germline, CDR1 is MNHNS and CDR2 is SASEGT. The CDR3 is 11 amino acids. The DNA for the CDR3 is TGTGCCACCCGGTATTACACTGAAGCTTTCTTT. This encodes CATRYYTEAFF.

This clonotype was found a few times. The chain couples TRBV6-5 to TRBJ2-1; D possibly corresponds to TRBD2 (6 bases). Germline V lookup: CDR1 MNHEY, CDR2 SVGAGI. Trimming removed 8 bases at V and 6 bases at J, with 20 bases between. There are 15 residues in the CDR3. CDR3 bases: TGTGCCAGCTTGCGGGGCCTATACGGGGCCAATGAGCAGTTCTTC. Translating gives CASLRGLYGANEQFF.

This clonotype has a handful of counts. The CDR3: CASTDQAGANTGELFF. CDR3 DNA: TGTGCCAGCACCGACCAGGCGGGAGCGAACACCGGGGAGCTGTTTTTT. V and J are TRBV9 and TRBJ2-2; 7 bases match TRBD2. Germline trimming cut 6 bases from V and 0 bases from J; bases unmatched to any gene: 8. The germline CDR1 and CDR2 sequences are SGDLS and YYNGEE. The CDR3 loop spans 16 amino acids.

This clonotype was detected a few times. This may arise from a read error, as a much more abundant clone is one base away. The gene calls are TRBV29-1 and TRBJ2-7; 8 bases are a match to TRBD1. CDR3 size: 13 residues. Germline CDR1 SQVTM, CDR2 ANQGSEA. CDR3 region: CSVGGDRGHEQHF. The CDR3 bases are TGCAGCGTTGGGGGAGACAGGGGCCACGAGCAGCACTTC.

The chain combines TRBV4-2 with TRBJ2-5; 13 positions agree with TRBD2. In germline, CDR1 is LGHNA, CDR2 YNFKEQ. The junction had 9 bases not matched to a gene; V was cut back by 0 bases and J by 5 bases. This CDR3 spans 18 amino acids. CDR3 residues: CASSQDPIQGLAGETQYF. In nucleotides, the CDR3 is TGTGCCAGCAGCCAAGATCCCATCCAGGGACTAGCGGGGGAGACCCAGTACTTC.

The chain joins TRBV7-9 to TRBJ2-3, with TRBD1 matching over 9 bases. The CDR3 is 16 residues long. Germline lookup yields CDR1 SEHNR and CDR2 FQNEAQ (reference sequence). J gave up 4 bases and V 5 bases, and 10 bases lay outside the gene matches. CDR3 residues: CASSPRDRATADTQYF. The CDR3, as DNA: TGTGCCAGCAGCCCCAGGGACAGGGCTACGGCAGATACGCAGTATTTT.

The chain joins TRBV3-1 to TRBJ1-4; 12 nucleotides line up with TRBD1. From germline, CDR1 is LGHDT and CDR2 YNNKEL (reference sequence). V was clipped by 2 bases and J by 10 bases; unmatched bases: 5. The CDR3 totals 15 residues. CDR3 residues: CASSQPGQGAGKLFF. The CDR3 nucleotides read TGTGCCAGCAGCCAACCGGGACAGGGGGCCGGAAAACTGTTTTTT.

CDR3 DNA sequence: TGCGCCAGCAGTGAACAGGGGACGGTGTACACTGAAGCTTTCTTT. Its protein product is CASSEQGTVYTEAFF. V gene TRBV4-1 combines with J gene TRBJ1-1, with 7 nucleotides matching TRBD1. This CDR3 has 15 amino acids. The V segment lost 6 bases and the J segment 3 bases; nucleotides outside the gene matches: 10. Germline CDR1 and CDR2: MGHRA and YSYEKL.

The chain has TRBV20-1 and TRBJ2-1; D unclear. The length of the CDR3 is 15 residues. The germline CDR1 and CDR2 sequences are DFQATT and SNEGSKA (reference sequence). V was trimmed by 6 bases and J by 5 bases, leaving 20 bases between them. This CDR3 is CSAPRIAASDNEQFF. For the CDR3, the DNA is TGCAGTGCCCCCAGGATTGCGGCGTCGGACAATGAGCAGTTCTTC.

The chain has TRBV12-3 or TRBV12-4 and TRBJ2-5, with TRBD2 matching over 8 bases. This CDR3 contains 14 residues. V lost 5 bases, J lost 5 bases, and 7 bases stayed unmatched. CDR3 sequence (DNA): TGTGCCAGCAGTGCCGGGGGCGGGGGGGAGACCCAGTACTTC. Encoded protein: CASSAGGGGETQYF.

This sequence joins TRBV18 and TRBJ2-7; 12 bases line up with TRBD2. This CDR3 is 17 amino acids long. Germline V gene lookup returns CDR1 KGHSH and CDR2 LQKENI. With V trimmed by 2 bases and J by 5 bases, 10 bases remained unmatched. The CDR3 sequence is CASSPTVPTSGSHEQYF. CDR3 sequence (DNA): TGTGCCAGCTCACCAACCGTACCGACTAGCGGGAGCCACGAGCAGTACTTC.

The chain couples TRBV12-3 or TRBV12-4 to TRBJ1-1, with D possibly TRBD1 on 6 matching bases. Trimming removed 6 bases at V and 5 bases at J, with 10 bases between. CDR3 length: 12 residues. The CDR3 is CASRYTGTEAFF. The CDR3 nucleotides read TGTGCCAGCAGATACACAGGGACTGAAGCTTTCTTT.

J is TRBJ2-1 and V is TRBV7-2; the D is unclear. This CDR3 has 17 residues. The germline V and J ends were trimmed by 1 base and 7 bases, with 20 bases remaining between them. CDR1 and CDR2 from the germline V gene are SGHTA and FQGNSA. The CDR3 reads CASSLGRLNVRPNEQFF. In nucleotides, the CDR3 is TGTGCCAGCAGCTTAGGTAGATTGAATGTGAGACCTAATGAGCAGTTCTTC.

This clonotype was counted ten times or more. The V call is TRBV19, the J call TRBJ2-1, with 7 nucleotides matching TRBD2. The J segment lost 7 bases and the V segment lost 6 bases, leaving 15 bases of the junction unmatched. Germline CDR1 and CDR2: LNHDA and SQIVND (reference sequence). This CDR3 spans 16 amino acids. For the CDR3, the DNA is TGTGCCAGTAGAGGAGAATCGGGACTACCTACTAATGAGCAGTTCTTC. It specifies CASRGESGLPTNEQFF.

There are many counts of this clonotype. The chain joins TRBV7-2 to TRBJ1-5; 7 bases map to TRBD1. The V segment lost 3 bases and the J segment 3 bases; nucleotides outside the gene matches: 8. The CDR3 is 16 amino acids. Germline loops: CDR1 SGHTA, CDR2 FQGNSA. The CDR3 DNA is TGTGCCAGCAGCTTCCAGACAGGGACACTCAATCAGCCCCAGCATTTT. It specifies CASSFQTGTLNQPQHF.

A few counts support this clonotype. The rearrangement uses TRBV19 and TRBJ2-3; no firm D call. Looked up from germline, CDR1 is LNHDA and CDR2 is SQIVND (reference sequence). Trimming pared 2 bases from V and 4 bases from J, leaving 7 bases between. The length of the CDR3 is 13 residues. The CDR3 DNA follows: TGTGCCAGTAGTATATCCCCCGCAGATACGCAGTATTTT. Protein: CASSISPADTQYF.

The chain carries TRBV6-2 or TRBV6-3 and TRBJ2-1, with D perhaps TRBD2 (5 bases). This CDR3 region has 11 residues. Trimming removed 6 bases at V and 9 bases at J, with 9 bases between. The germline gives CDR1 MNHEY, CDR2 SVGEGT. The DNA of the CDR3 is TGTGCCAGCAGGGACTTTATTGAGCAGTTCTTC. Its protein is CASRDFIEQFF.